The rows below give T cell receptor beta chains drawn from one sample of a study of cytomegalovirus exposure and HLA in healthy donors. Produced via immunoSEQ multiplex PCR; TCRdb's table is partial and in-frame only. This table holds more than 55,000 clones, around 94% found once. Material for sequencing was PBMCs. These TCRs come from a woman aged 18-29 years in good health and CMV-seronegative. CDR3s include the opening cysteine and the closing phenylalanine or tryptophan. A D gene is named only where the DNA matches it firmly. A row's size may be missing; if present it is once, few, many or a size class.

size,V,J,D,CDR3,DNA
.,TRBV7-9,TRBJ2-3,TRBD1,CASSLANSGGTGSTDTQYF,TGTGCCAGCAGCTTAGCGAATTCAGGAGGGACAGGGAGCACAGATACGCAGTATTTT
.,TRBV6-5,TRBJ2-5,TRBD1,CASSPGTGVGTQYF,TGTGCCAGCAGTCCCGGGACAGGGGTAGGGACCCAGTACTTC
.,TRBV27,TRBJ2-3,TRBD2,CASIQIAGRGDTQYF,TGTGCCAGCATCCAGATAGCGGGGCGAGGGGATACGCAGTATTTT
.,TRBV6-5,TRBJ1-6,.,CASSAGPYNSPLHF,TGTGCCAGCAGTGCGGGTCCTTATAATTCACCCCTCCACTTT
.,TRBV28,TRBJ2-2,.,CASMRNANTGELFF,TGTGCCAGCATGCGGAACGCGAACACCGGGGAGCTGTTTTTT
once,TRBV30,TRBJ1-2,.,CAWRGSNYGYTF,TGTGCCTGGAGGGGGAGCAACTATGGCTACACCTTC
.,TRBV5-1,TRBJ1-2,TRBD1,CASSQGQGNGYTF,TGCGCCAGCAGCCAGGGACAGGGGAATGGCTACACCTTC
.,TRBV19,TRBJ1-6,.,CASNLADSRSYNSPLHF,TGTGCCAGTAACCTCGCCGACAGTCGATCCTATAATTCACCCCTCCACTTT
.,TRBV18,TRBJ2-3,.,CASSPQRRLGTDTQYF,TGTGCCAGCTCACCACAAAGGAGACTAGGAACAGATACGCAGTATTTT
once,TRBV7-9,TRBJ1-5,.,CASSFPGLHQPQHF,TGTGCCAGCAGCTTTCCGGGACTTCATCAGCCCCAGCATTTT
.,TRBV9,TRBJ1-4,TRBD1,CASSPHRGTLGATNEKLFF,TGTGCCAGCAGCCCACACAGGGGAACTCTAGGGGCAACTAATGAAAAACTGTTTTTT
.,TRBV7-2,TRBJ1-3,.,CASSPGPYYSGNTIYF,TGTGCCAGCAGCCCAGGTCCATATTACTCTGGAAACACCATATATTTT
few,TRBV2,TRBJ1-6,.,CASTQGRGSYNSPLHF,TGTGCCAGCACCCAGGGAAGGGGGTCCTATAATTCACCCCTCCACTTT
.,TRBV19,TRBJ1-2,TRBD1,CATQTGGGYGYTF,TGTGCCACCCAGACAGGGGGCGGCTATGGCTACACCTTC
.,TRBV10-3,TRBJ2-3,.,CAISSNGQSTDTQYF,TGTGCCATCTCGTCCAACGGACAGTCGACAGATACGCAGTATTTT
.,TRBV6-5,TRBJ1-5,.,CASSPTGYSNQPQHF,TGTGCCAGCAGCCCTACAGGGTATAGCAATCAGCCCCAGCATTTT
.,TRBV7-8,TRBJ1-2,TRBD1,CATRGGTASNYGYTF,TGTGCCACCCGGGGCGGGACAGCCTCTAACTATGGCTACACCTTC
.,TRBV4-1,TRBJ2-7,.,CASSQDYEVEQYF,TGCGCCAGCAGCCAAGATTACGAGGTCGAGCAGTACTTC
.,TRBV9,TRBJ1-1,TRBD1,CASSGLQGVGTEAFF,TGTGCCAGCAGCGGCCTACAGGGGGTGGGCACTGAAGCTTTCTTT
few,TRBV6-9,TRBJ1-5,TRBD1,CARGKQGSGKPQHF,TGTGCCAGGGGAAAACAGGGGTCAGGAAAGCCCCAGCATTTT
.,TRBV5-1,TRBJ2-7,TRBD1,CASSPDWDRGYGSYEQYF,TGCGCCAGCAGCCCGGACTGGGACAGGGGTTATGGGTCCTACGAGCAGTACTTC
.,TRBV5-1,TRBJ1-2,.,CASSPDTYGYTF,TGCGCCAGCAGCCCGGACACTTATGGCTACACCTTC
.,TRBV18,TRBJ2-1,.,CASSVSRGQYNEQFF,TGTGCCAGCTCAGTTAGCAGGGGTCAGTACAATGAGCAGTTCTTC
.,TRBV10-3,TRBJ1-2,.,CAISQDGGYGYTF,TGTGCCATCAGCCAGGACGGGGGGTATGGCTACACCTTC
.,TRBV30,TRBJ2-3,TRBD2,CAWSALAGRGTQYF,TGTGCCTGGAGTGCGTTAGCGGGGCGGGGTACGCAGTATTTT
once,TRBV7-2,TRBJ1-1,TRBD1,CASSKQGAQVITEAFF,TGTGCCAGCAGCAAACAGGGGGCGCAGGTAATCACTGAAGCTTTCTTT
.,TRBV6-5,TRBJ2-1,TRBD1,CASSYSGTGYEQFF,TGTGCCAGCAGTTACTCGGGGACAGGGTACGAGCAGTTCTTC
.,TRBV5-6,TRBJ1-5,.,CASSPWLEYSNQPQHF,TGTGCCAGCAGCCCCTGGTTAGAGTATAGCAATCAGCCCCAGCATTTT
few,TRBV19,TRBJ1-5,TRBD1,CASSADRIVYSNQPQHF,TGTGCCAGTAGTGCGGACAGGATCGTCTATAGCAATCAGCCCCAGCATTTT
few,TRBV28,TRBJ2-5,.,CASSIPLTAVSKETQYF,TGTGCCAGCAGTATTCCCCTCACAGCCGTATCAAAAGAGACCCAGTACTTC
once,TRBV7-3,TRBJ2-6,.,CASSQIIRQSSGANVLTF,TGTGCCAGCAGCCAAATCATTAGACAAAGCTCTGGGGCCAACGTCCTGACTTTC
.,TRBV5-1,TRBJ2-1,TRBD2,CASSPGTNNEQFF,TGCGCCAGCAGCCCCGGGACTAACAATGAGCAGTTCTTC
once,TRBV2,TRBJ1-2,.,CASGTDTEDGYTF,TGTGCCAGCGGGACTGACACTGAGGATGGCTACACCTTC
.,TRBV6-1,TRBJ2-1,TRBD1,CASSEDRAAYNEQFF,TGTGCCAGCAGTGAGGACAGGGCCGCCTACAATGAGCAGTTCTTC
.,TRBV7-3,TRBJ2-3,.,CASSSGQTSTDTQYF,TGTGCCAGCAGCTCAGGGCAGACTAGCACAGATACGCAGTATTTT
.,TRBV6-5,TRBJ1-2,TRBD1,CASSYSGTANYGYTF,TGTGCCAGCAGTTACTCAGGGACAGCTAACTATGGCTACACCTTC
few,TRBV30,TRBJ2-2,TRBD2,CAWTMGGDPNTGELFF,TGTGCCTGGACCATGGGGGGGGACCCGAACACCGGGGAGCTGTTTTTT
.,TRBV6-1,TRBJ1-1,.,CASRSTGTKAFF,TGTGCCAGCAGATCCACTGGGACAAAAGCTTTCTTT
once,TRBV6-1,TRBJ2-7,.,CASTEPPGMAYEQYF,TGTGCCAGCACCGAACCCCCAGGGATGGCCTACGAGCAGTACTTC
once,TRBV19,TRBJ2-3,.,CASSIAGADTQYF,TGTGCCAGTAGTATTGCAGGGGCAGATACGCAGTATTTT
.,TRBV6-5,TRBJ1-5,.,CASSWRGGNQPQHF,TGTGCCAGCAGTTGGCGAGGTGGCAATCAGCCCCAGCATTTT
.,TRBV15,TRBJ1-1,.,CATSDQGNTEAFF,TGTGCCACCAGCGACCAGGGGAACACTGAAGCTTTCTTT